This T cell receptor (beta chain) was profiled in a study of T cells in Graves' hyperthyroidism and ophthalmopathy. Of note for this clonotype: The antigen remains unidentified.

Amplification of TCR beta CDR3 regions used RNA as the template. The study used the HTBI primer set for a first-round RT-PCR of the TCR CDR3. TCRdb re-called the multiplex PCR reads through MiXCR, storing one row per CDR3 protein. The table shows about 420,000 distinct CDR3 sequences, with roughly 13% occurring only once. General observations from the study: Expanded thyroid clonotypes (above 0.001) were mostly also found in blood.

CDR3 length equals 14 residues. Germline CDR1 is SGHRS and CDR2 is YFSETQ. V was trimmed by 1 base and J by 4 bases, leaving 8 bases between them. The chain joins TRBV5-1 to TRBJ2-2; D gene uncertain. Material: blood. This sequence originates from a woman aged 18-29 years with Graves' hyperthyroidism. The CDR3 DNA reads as TGCGCCAGCAGCTTGTTTAGCACCACCGGGGAGCTGTTTTTT. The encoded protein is CASSLFSTTGELFF.